This entry describes one TCR beta chain. The antigen is undetermined. Whereas donors were nominally healthy upon sampling, unrecorded immune exposures were probable. Primers: 60 Vbeta forward and 13 Jbeta reverse. Generated by immunoSEQ multiplex PCR, the TCRdb table keeps only in-frame clones and is missing some. The sample lists 75,000 to 100,000 clones; around 77% were seen once. This sample was taken from a study of cytomegalovirus exposure and HLA in healthy donors. Study details: A preliminary data release comprised roughly 85 million unique TCRs obtained from HLA-typed donors. Study-wide results and limits: Accurate prediction of most subjects' HLA-A and HLA-B alleles from TCR beta sequences was reported. Further analysis was carried out later, and it showed several of the most significant clusters appearing linked to common viral pathogens.

This clonotype originated in a woman aged 60-70 years in good health and CMV-seropositive. Sequenced sample: PBMCs.

This CDR3 reads CASSDFNEQYF. In DNA, the CDR3 is TGTGCCAGCTCGGACTTCAACGAGCAGTACTTC. V gene TRBV6-5 combines with J gene TRBJ2-7, with D tentatively TRBD2 (5 bases). This CDR3 region has 11 residues. Trimming stripped 8 bases from V and 5 bases from J, with 10 bases between. Germline V gene data show CDR1 as MNHEY and CDR2 as SVGAGI.